The 18 T cell receptor beta chains listed next were all sequenced from one sample in a study of cytomegalovirus exposure and HLA in healthy donors. Sequenced by immunoSEQ multiplex PCR; TCRdb stores in-frame clones only, minus some. The sample lists some 140,000 clones, less than 90% occurring once. Sequenced: PBMCs. The receptors derive from a man between 18 and 35 years old in good health and CMV-seronegative.

The sample holds a few counts of this clone. The V and J genes are TRBV7-8 and TRBJ2-1; D may be TRBD1 (5 bases). Trimming shortened V by 3 bases and J by 3 bases, and 6 bases separated the two germline ends. The CDR3 covers 13 residues. Looked up from germline, CDR1 is SGHVS and CDR2 is FQNEAQ. CDR3 region: CASSLDIYNEQFF. Here the CDR3 DNA reads TGTGCCAGCAGCTTGGACATCTACAATGAGCAGTTCTTC.

V gene TRBV2 combines with J gene TRBJ2-7; 8 bases are shared with TRBD1. J was trimmed by 0 bases and V by 3 bases; bases with no gene match: 4. This CDR3 spans 15 amino acids. CDR1 and CDR2 from the germline V gene are SNHLY and FYNNEI. Written as DNA, the CDR3 is TGTGCCAGCAGTGATTGGCAGGGGGCCTCCTACGAGCAGTACTTC. Translation gives CASSDWQGASYEQYF.

The chain uses TRBV6-6 and TRBJ1-1; tentatively, D is TRBD1 (6 bases). The V end lost 7 bases, the J end lost 2 bases, and 14 bases lay between the germline ends. The CDR3 runs 14 residues. Germline CDR1 reads MNHNY; CDR2 reads SVGAGI (reference sequence). CDR3: CASNFGQPNTEAFF. The CDR3 nucleotides read TGTGCCAGCAATTTCGGACAGCCTAACACTGAAGCTTTCTTT.

CDR3 amino acids: CASSRGGGSGELFF. The CDR3 region has the DNA TGTGCCAGCAGCCGGGGCGGGGGCTCCGGGGAGCTGTTTTTT. The J gene is TRBJ2-2, the V gene TRBV11-3, with a weak D call TRBD2 (7 bases). The CDR3 is 14 amino acids. The ends were cut back, 5 bases at V and 6 bases at J, with 13 bases in the middle. CDR1 is SGHNT and CDR2 is YENEEA in the germline V gene.

The chain combines TRBV15 with TRBJ2-3; 9 bases fit TRBD2. The CDR3 length is 20 residues. The V and J ends lost 0 bases and 0 bases, in that order; junction bases with no gene match: 13. Germline assignment: CDR1 LNHNV and CDR2 YYDKDF (reference sequence). CDR3 sequence (DNA): TGTGCCACCAGCAGAGAAGGCGCGGGGGGGCGGTATTCTAGCACAGATACGCAGTATTTT. Amino acid sequence: CATSREGAGGRYSSTDTQYF.

The rearrangement links TRBV27 to TRBJ2-7; TRBD1 agrees at 7 bases. This CDR3 contains 14 residues. V shed 6 bases and J 4 bases; nucleotides not matched to a gene: 9. Germline V gene lookup returns CDR1 MNHEY and CDR2 SMNVEV (reference sequence). The CDR3 is CASSYRGGDYEQYF. The CDR3 DNA reads TGTGCCAGCAGCTACCGAGGGGGCGATTACGAGCAGTACTTC.

The rearrangement joins TRBV6-6 to TRBJ2-1; the D gene is possibly TRBD1 (5 bases). Trimming shortened V by 2 bases and J by 6 bases, and 8 bases separated the two germline ends. The CDR3 is 13 residues long. In germline, CDR1 is MNHNY, CDR2 SVGAGI (reference sequence). The CDR3 bases are TGTGCCAGCAGTTACGGGGCAGCCAATGAGCAGTTCTTC. The encoded protein is CASSYGAANEQFF.

V gene TRBV7-2 combines with J gene TRBJ1-1; D ambiguous. This CDR3 is built from 15 residues. V was pared by 4 bases and J by 1 base, with 13 bases between. Germline-derived CDR1 and CDR2 are SGHTA and FQGNSA. CDR3: CASSSLPGANTEAFF. CDR3 DNA sequence: TGTGCCAGCAGCTCTTTACCGGGAGCGAACACTGAAGCTTTCTTT.

This clone was seen only once. CDR3 nucleotides: TGTGCCAGCACCGGGAACACCGGGGAGCTGTTTTTT. Its protein is CASTGNTGELFF. This chain uses TRBV27 with TRBJ2-2; D is undetermined. The germline gives CDR1 MNHEY, CDR2 SMNVEV (reference sequence). The CDR3 has 12 residues. Trimming removed 7 bases at V and 1 base at J, with 4 bases between.

The chain links TRBV6-1 to TRBJ2-7; D is unclear. Germline V gene sequence: CDR1 MNHNS, CDR2 SASEGT. This CDR3 region has 14 residues. Trimming removed 6 bases from V and 0 bases from J, with 12 bases in between. In DNA, the CDR3 is TGTGCCAGCAGGGGCACCCCCGGCTCCTACGAGCAGTACTTC. Translating gives CASRGTPGSYEQYF.

This chain connects TRBV7-6 to TRBJ2-7; TRBD2 agrees at 9 bases. This CDR3 region has 16 residues. The germline CDR1 and CDR2 sequences are SGHVS and FNYEAQ. V lost 1 base, J lost 2 bases, and 6 bases stayed unmatched. The CDR3 spells CASSLGGGRAPYEQYF. The DNA of the CDR3 is TGTGCCAGCAGCTTAGGGGGCGGGAGGGCCCCCTACGAGCAGTACTTC.

The chain carries TRBV13 and TRBJ1-2, with 7 bases lining up with TRBD1. J lost 1 base, V lost 6 bases, and 5 bases had no gene match. Looked up from germline, CDR1 is PRHDT and CDR2 is FYEKMQ (reference sequence). The CDR3 spans 14 residues. CDR3 protein: CASRGDSLNYGYTF. The CDR3 DNA is TGTGCCAGCAGGGGGGACAGCCTTAACTATGGCTACACCTTC.

The J gene is TRBJ2-6, the V gene TRBV27, with 9 bases matching TRBD1. Germline loops: CDR1 MNHEY, CDR2 SMNVEV (reference sequence). J was trimmed by 2 bases and V by 6 bases; bases with no gene match: 17. The CDR3 extends over 20 amino acids. Here the CDR3 reads CASSPSKFKNRGPGANVLTF. Here the CDR3 DNA reads TGTGCCAGCAGCCCGTCGAAATTCAAAAACAGGGGGCCTGGGGCCAACGTCCTGACTTTC.

The CDR3 spells CASSFPNRGLETQYF. CDR3 nucleotide sequence: TGTGCCAGCAGTTTTCCCAACCGGGGTTTGGAGACCCAGTACTTC. The rearrangement links TRBV28 to TRBJ2-5; a weak D match, TRBD2 (5 bases). CDR1 and CDR2 from the germline V gene are MDHEN and SYDVKM. The CDR3 spans 15 residues. The V gene lost 3 bases and the J gene lost 5 bases, with 16 bases spanning the gap.

This chain connects TRBV15 to TRBJ2-7, with 7 bases lining up with TRBD2. The germline V gene encodes CDR1 LNHNV and CDR2 YYDKDF (reference sequence). The length of the CDR3 is 16 residues. Trimming removed 3 bases from V and 2 bases from J; junction bases left unmatched: 10. CDR3 residues: CATSSLTSAFAYEQYF. The CDR3 coding sequence is TGTGCCACCAGCAGCCTTACTAGCGCTTTTGCCTACGAGCAGTACTTC. The full variable domain, its missing parts supplied by reference TRBV15 and TRBJ2-7, is DAMVIQNPRYQVTQFGKPVTLSCSQTLNHNVMYWYQQKSSQAPKLLFHYYDKDFNNEADTPDNFQSRRPNTSFCFLDIRSPGLGDTAMYLCATSSLTSAFAYEQYFGPGTRLTVT.

This chain links TRBV7-9 with TRBJ2-5, with a possible D match to TRBD1 (6 bases). Germline CDR1 SEHNR, CDR2 FQNEAQ (reference sequence). Trimming stripped 3 bases from V and 2 bases from J, with 7 bases between. The CDR3 covers 13 residues. CDR3 nucleotide sequence: TGTGCCAGCAGCTTCGGACAGCAAGAGACCCAGTACTTC. It encodes CASSFGQQETQYF. Looking up the rest from reference TRBV7-9 and TRBJ2-5 gives the full variable domain: DTGVSQNPRHKITKRGQNVTFRCDPISEHNRLYWYRQTLGQGPEFLTYFQNEAQLEKSRLLSDRFSAERPKGSFSTLEIQRTEQGDSAMYLCASSFGQQETQYFGPGTRLLVL.

The J gene is TRBJ1-4, the V gene TRBV21-1; TRBD1, the table's D call, lacks a check against the DNA. TRBV21-1 is a recognized pseudogene. The CDR3 contains 15 residues. The DNA for the CDR3 is TGTGCCAGCAGCAAAGCGCCGGGGGACAGGGGAAAACTGTTTTTT. Amino acid sequence: CASSKAPGDRGKLFF.

This chain uses TRBV7-2 with TRBJ2-7; D might be TRBD1 (6 bases). The CDR3 sequence is 15 residues long. CDR1 SGHTA and CDR2 FQGNSA come from the germline V gene. V was clipped by 5 bases and J by 4 bases, with 18 bases between them. CDR3 region: CASSHVGSGEYEQYF. In DNA form, the CDR3 reads TGTGCCAGCAGCCACGTCGGGTCAGGGGAATACGAGCAGTACTTC.